The 18 T cell receptor beta chains listed next were all sequenced from one sample in a study of CXCR3-negative and CXCR3-positive naive CD8 T cells. With UMI labels, 5' RACE was used to prepare the TRB cDNA libraries. From the 5' RACE reads, TCRdb lists one entry per CDR3 protein and no DNA. This sample contains around 50,000 distinct CDR3 sequences. Sample: naive CXCR3- CD8+ T cells from blood. Subset indicated: CD45RO-CCR7+CD27+CD95- naive CD8+ T cells lacking CXCR3 (TNR3-). The receptors were gathered from a human donor in good health. Some clones in this sample may be carry-over from other donors' samples.

V is TRBV15 and J is TRBJ1-1. Looked up from germline, CDR1 is LNHNV and CDR2 is YYDKDF (reference sequence). The CDR3 length is 14 residues. CDR3 amino acids: CATSSEELTAEAFF.

The chain links TRBV5-6 to TRBJ1-2; the TCRdb call, TRBD1, lacks DNA for checking. Germline V gene data show CDR1 as SGHDT and CDR2 as YYEEEE. The CDR3 contains 13 residues. The CDR3 loop is CASSLEGDYGYTF.

The J gene is TRBJ2-1, the V gene TRBV29-1; the D call of TRBD1 rests on TCRdb alone, since no DNA is present to check it. Per the germline V gene, CDR1 is SQVTM and CDR2 is ANQGSEA. The CDR3 loop spans 12 amino acids. CDR3: CSVEPGDNEQFF.

This chain uses TRBV29-1 with TRBJ2-2; the TCRdb D gene call, TRBD1, has no DNA to confirm it. The CDR3 is 12 residues long. The V gene's germline CDR1 is SQVTM and CDR2 ANQGSEA. This CDR3 is CSVAEGAGELFF.

The chain's CDR3 is CASSQVATAPIYGYTF. The chain combines TRBV4-1 with TRBJ1-2; lacking DNA, the TRBD1 call made by TCRdb goes unchecked. Germline V CDR1 and CDR2: MGHRA, YSYEKL. The CDR3 has 16 amino acids.

The chain employs TRBV7-3 and TRBJ2-1. Germline V gives CDR1 SGHTA, CDR2 FQGTGA. The CDR3 length is 11 residues. The CDR3 sequence is CASSLTNEQFF.

The chain couples TRBV7-6 to TRBJ1-1; TCRdb lists TRBD1, though no DNA is available to test this call. The CDR3 loop spans 13 amino acids. Germline V gene lookup returns CDR1 SGHVS and CDR2 FNYEAQ. CDR3 loop: CASRTGLNTEAFF.

V and J are TRBV29-1 and TRBJ2-7; TCRdb gives TRBD1 as the D gene, but with no DNA this cannot be confirmed. CDR1 SQVTM and CDR2 ANQGSEA come from the germline V gene. The CDR3 consists of 13 residues. The CDR3 loop is CSVSETGPYEQYF.

CDR3 amino acids: CASSFGGGSSYEQYF. The chain employs TRBV28 and TRBJ2-7; TCRdb proposes TRBD1, but this gene call is untestable without DNA. CDR1 is MDHEN and CDR2 is SYDVKM in the germline V gene. The CDR3 is 15 residues long.

The genes are TRBV3-1 and TRBJ2-7; as DNA is missing, the TRBD1 call by TCRdb cannot be tested. The CDR3 consists of 15 residues. The germline V gene encodes CDR1 LGHDT and CDR2 YNNKEL (reference sequence). CDR3 amino acids: CASSQGTPGVYEQYF.

J is TRBJ2-3 and V is TRBV7-2; as DNA is missing, the TRBD2 call by TCRdb cannot be tested. This CDR3 is built from 15 residues. Looked up from germline, CDR1 is SGHTA and CDR2 is FQGNSA. CDR3 protein: CASSDGTTAPDTQYF. The full variable domain, with the rest looked up from reference TRBV7-2 and TRBJ2-3, is GAGVSQSPSNKVTEKGKDVELRCDPISGHTALYWYRQSLGQGLEFLIYFQGNSAPDKSGLPSDRFSAERTGGSVSTLTIQRTQQEDSAVYLCASSDGTTAPDTQYFGPGTRLTVL.

The chain carries TRBV7-6 and TRBJ2-6. The CDR3 totals 17 residues. The germline CDR1 and CDR2 sequences are SGHVS and FNYEAQ. This CDR3 is CASSLAVRVSGANVLTF.

CDR3 amino acids: CSVEVPRGNTEAFF. This chain uses TRBV29-1 with TRBJ1-1; absent DNA, TCRdb's TRBD1 call cannot be checked. The CDR3 runs to 14 residues. From germline, CDR1 is SQVTM and CDR2 ANQGSEA.

This chain links TRBV27 with TRBJ2-7; TCRdb indicates TRBD1, and absent DNA this call remains unverified. Germline loops: CDR1 MNHEY, CDR2 SMNVEV (reference sequence). The CDR3 runs to 15 residues. The CDR3 here is CASSLLAPNPHEQYF.

The V call is TRBV6-6, the J call TRBJ2-7; TCRdb selects TRBD1, and the lack of DNA leaves this call unchecked. This CDR3 contains 15 residues. Germline-derived CDR1 and CDR2 are MNHNY and SVGAGI (reference sequence). The CDR3 sequence is CASSYPGTGSDEQYF.

This chain links TRBV9 with TRBJ1-2; TCRdb's D gene call, TRBD1, goes unchecked for lack of DNA. Germline V gives CDR1 SGDLS, CDR2 YYNGEE. The length of the CDR3 is 17 residues. The CDR3 is CASSTRAMGQGSDGYTF.

V and J are TRBV9 and TRBJ1-2; TCRdb proposes TRBD1, but this gene call is untestable without DNA. Germline V CDR1 and CDR2: SGDLS, YYNGEE. This CDR3 comprises 13 residues. CDR3 loop: CASSAQTGQGYTF.

The V gene is TRBV5-1, the J gene TRBJ2-1; the D call from TCRdb, TRBD2, cannot be confirmed without DNA. There are 20 residues in the CDR3. Germline lookup yields CDR1 SGHRS and CDR2 YFSETQ. The CDR3 loop is CASSLGNNSGGLSSYNEQFF.